This T cell receptor beta chain emerged from a study of cytomegalovirus exposure and HLA in healthy donors. Each donor was healthy, and each was a bone marrow donor. Study-level results: Exclusion applied to some V segments, including TRBV6-2 and TRBV6-3, as they were indistinguishable.

For this clone: Its antigen remains unidentified.

It was with 60 Vbeta and 13 Jbeta primers that the PCR ran. Data came from immunoSEQ multiplex PCR; TCRdb stores just in-frame clones and leaves some out. This table has 110,000 or so clones, 70% to 85% appearing once. CDR1 and CDR2 (germline): MDHEN, SYDVKM. CDR3 length: 16 residues. V shed 6 bases, J shed 4 bases, and the junction held 12 bases outside the gene matches. This receptor was obtained from a woman aged 45-60 years in good health and CMV-seropositive. This chain connects TRBV28 to TRBJ1-1, with 9 bases matching TRBD1. The sample comprised PBMCs. The CDR3 reads CASRFGGQGDITEAFF. The CDR3 nucleotides read TGTGCCAGCAGATTTGGGGGACAGGGTGATATCACTGAAGCTTTCTTT.